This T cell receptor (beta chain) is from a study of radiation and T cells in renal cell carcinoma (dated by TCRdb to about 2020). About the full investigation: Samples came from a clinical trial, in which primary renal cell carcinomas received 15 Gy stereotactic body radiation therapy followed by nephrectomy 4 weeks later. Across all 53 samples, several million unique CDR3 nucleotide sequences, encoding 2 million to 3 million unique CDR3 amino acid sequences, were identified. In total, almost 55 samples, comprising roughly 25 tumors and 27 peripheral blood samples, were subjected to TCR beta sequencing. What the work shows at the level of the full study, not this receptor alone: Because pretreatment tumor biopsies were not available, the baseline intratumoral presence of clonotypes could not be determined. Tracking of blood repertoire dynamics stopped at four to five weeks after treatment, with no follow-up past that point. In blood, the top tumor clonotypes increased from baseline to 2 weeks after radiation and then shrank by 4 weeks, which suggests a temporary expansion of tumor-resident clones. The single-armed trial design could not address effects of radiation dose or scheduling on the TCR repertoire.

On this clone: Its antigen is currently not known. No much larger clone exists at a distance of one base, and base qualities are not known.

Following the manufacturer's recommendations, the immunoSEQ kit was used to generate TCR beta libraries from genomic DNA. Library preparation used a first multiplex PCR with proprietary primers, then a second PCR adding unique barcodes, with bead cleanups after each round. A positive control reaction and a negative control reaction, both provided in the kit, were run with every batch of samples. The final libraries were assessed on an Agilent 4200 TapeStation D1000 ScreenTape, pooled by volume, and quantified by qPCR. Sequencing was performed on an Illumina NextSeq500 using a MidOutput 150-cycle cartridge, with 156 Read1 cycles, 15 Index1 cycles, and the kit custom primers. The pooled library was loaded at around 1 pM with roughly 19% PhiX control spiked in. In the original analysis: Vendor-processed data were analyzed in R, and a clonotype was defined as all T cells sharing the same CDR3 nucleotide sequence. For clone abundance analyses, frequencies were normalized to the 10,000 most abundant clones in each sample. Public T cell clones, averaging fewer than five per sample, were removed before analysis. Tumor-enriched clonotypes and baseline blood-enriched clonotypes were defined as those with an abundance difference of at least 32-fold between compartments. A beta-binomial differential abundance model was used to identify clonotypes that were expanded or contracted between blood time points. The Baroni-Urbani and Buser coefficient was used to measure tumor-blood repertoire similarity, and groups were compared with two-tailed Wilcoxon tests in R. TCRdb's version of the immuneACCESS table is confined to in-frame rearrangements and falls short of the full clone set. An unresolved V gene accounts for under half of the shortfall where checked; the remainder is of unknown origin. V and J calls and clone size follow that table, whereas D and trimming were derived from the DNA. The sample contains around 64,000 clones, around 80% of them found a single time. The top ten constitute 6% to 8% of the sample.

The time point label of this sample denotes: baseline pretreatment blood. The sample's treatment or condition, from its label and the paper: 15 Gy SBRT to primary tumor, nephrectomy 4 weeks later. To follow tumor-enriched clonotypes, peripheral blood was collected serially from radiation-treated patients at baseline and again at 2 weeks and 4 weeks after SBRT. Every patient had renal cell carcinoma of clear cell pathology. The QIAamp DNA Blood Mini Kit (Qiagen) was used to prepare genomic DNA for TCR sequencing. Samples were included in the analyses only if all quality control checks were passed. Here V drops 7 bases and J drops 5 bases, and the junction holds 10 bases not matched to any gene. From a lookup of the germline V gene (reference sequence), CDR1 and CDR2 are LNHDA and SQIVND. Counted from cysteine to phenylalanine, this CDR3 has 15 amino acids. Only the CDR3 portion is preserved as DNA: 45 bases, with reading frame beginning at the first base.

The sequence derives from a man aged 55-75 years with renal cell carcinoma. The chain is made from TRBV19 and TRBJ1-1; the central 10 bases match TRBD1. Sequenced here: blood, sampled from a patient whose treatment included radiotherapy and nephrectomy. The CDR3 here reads CASIQRTGGTTEAFF. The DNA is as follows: TGTGCCAGTATCCAGCGGACAGGGGGTACGACTGAAGCTTTCTTT. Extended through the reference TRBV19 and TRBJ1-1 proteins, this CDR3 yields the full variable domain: DGGITQSPKYLFRKEGQNVTLSCEQNLNHDAMYWYRQDPGQGLRLIYYSQIVNDFQKGDIAEGYSVSREKKESFPLTVTSAQKNPTAFYLCASIQRTGGTTEAFFGQGTRLTVV.